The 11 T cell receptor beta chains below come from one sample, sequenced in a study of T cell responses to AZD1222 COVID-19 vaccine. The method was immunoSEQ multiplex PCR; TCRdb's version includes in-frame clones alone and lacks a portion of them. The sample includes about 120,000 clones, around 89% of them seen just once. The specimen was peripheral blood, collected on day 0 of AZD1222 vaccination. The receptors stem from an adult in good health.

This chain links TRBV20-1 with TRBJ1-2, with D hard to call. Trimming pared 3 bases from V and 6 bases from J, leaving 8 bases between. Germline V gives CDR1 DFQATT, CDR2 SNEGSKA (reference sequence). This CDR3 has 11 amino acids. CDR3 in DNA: TGCAGTGCTAGGGGCTGGAATGGCTACACCTTC. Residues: CSARGWNGYTF.

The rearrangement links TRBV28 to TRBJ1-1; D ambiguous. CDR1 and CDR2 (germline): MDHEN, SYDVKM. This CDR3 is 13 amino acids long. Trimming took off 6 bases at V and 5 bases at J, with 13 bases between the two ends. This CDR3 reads CASRETAGTEAFF. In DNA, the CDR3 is TGTGCCAGCAGGGAAACGGCGGGGACTGAAGCTTTCTTT.

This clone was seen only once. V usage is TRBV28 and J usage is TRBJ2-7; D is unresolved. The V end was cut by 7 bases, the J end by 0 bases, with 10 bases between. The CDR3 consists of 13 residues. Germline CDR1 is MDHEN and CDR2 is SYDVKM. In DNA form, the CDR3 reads TGTGCCAGCATTCCCGGCCACTCCTACGAGCAGTACTTC. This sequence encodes CASIPGHSYEQYF.

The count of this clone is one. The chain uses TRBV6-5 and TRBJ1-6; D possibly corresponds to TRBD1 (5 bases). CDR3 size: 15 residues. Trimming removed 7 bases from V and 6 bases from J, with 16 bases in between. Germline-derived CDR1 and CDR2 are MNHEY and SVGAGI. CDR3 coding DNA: TGTGCCAGCACCCCCGACAGCAACCTTAATTCACCCCTCCACTTT. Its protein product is CASTPDSNLNSPLHF.

The CDR3 DNA reads as TGTGCCAGCACCCTAATCGGGGACACTGAAGCTTTCTTT. Translating it yields CASTLIGDTEAFF. The chain has TRBV6-6 and TRBJ1-1; D is ambiguous. Germline V lookup: CDR1 MNHNY, CDR2 SVGAGI (reference sequence). The CDR3 covers 13 residues. Trimming shortened V by 7 bases and J by 3 bases, and 12 bases separated the two germline ends.

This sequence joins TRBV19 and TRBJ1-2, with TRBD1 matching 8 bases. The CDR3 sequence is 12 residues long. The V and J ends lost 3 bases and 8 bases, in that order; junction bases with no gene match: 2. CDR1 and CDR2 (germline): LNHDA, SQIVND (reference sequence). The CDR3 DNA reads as TGTGCCAGTAGTATCGGACAGGGCGGCTACACCTTC. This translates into CASSIGQGGYTF.

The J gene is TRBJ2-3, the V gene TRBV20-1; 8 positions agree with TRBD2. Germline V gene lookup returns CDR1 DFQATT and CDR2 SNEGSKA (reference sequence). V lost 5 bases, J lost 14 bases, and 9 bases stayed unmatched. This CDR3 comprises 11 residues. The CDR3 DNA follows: TGCAGTGCTCCCGGCGGGACTAGTCGGTATTTT. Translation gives CSAPGGTSRYF.

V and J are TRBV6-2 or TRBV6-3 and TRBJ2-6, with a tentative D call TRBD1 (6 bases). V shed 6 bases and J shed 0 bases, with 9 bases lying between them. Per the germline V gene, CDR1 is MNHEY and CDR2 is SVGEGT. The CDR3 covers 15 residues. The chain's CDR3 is CASSHRDSGANVLTF. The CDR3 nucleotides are TGTGCCAGCAGCCACAGGGACTCTGGGGCCAACGTCCTGACTTTC.

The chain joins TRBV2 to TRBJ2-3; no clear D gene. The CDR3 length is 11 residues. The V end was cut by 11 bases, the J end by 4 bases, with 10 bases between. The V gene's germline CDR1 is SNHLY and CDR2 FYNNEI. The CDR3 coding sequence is TGTGCCGTTGTACGACCAGATACGCAGTATTTT. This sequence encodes CAVVRPDTQYF.

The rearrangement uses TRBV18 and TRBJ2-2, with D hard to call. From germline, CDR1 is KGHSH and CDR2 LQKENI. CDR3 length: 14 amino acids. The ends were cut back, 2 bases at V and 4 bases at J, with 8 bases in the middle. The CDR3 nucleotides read TGTGCCAGCTCACCAAGTCTACCCACCGGGGAGCTGTTTTTT. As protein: CASSPSLPTGELFF.

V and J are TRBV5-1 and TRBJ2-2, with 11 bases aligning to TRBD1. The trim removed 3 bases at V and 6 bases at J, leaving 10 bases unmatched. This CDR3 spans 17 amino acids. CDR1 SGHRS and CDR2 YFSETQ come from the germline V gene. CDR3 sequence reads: CASSWIPQGQGAGELFF. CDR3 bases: TGCGCCAGCAGCTGGATACCCCAGGGACAGGGGGCCGGGGAGCTGTTTTTT.